This TCR beta chain stems from a study of metastatic and nonmetastatic thyroid tumors (TCRdb year 2020). Study-level background: Repertoires were compared across peripheral blood and tumor or nodule tissue samples from malignant and benign thyroid patients. Here is what the overall study found, with its caveats: In both blood and tumor samples, malignant tumors were reported to have significantly higher TCR beta diversity than benign nodules.

Before undergoing thyroid surgery, none of the patients had been given any kind of treatment. The study retrospectively analysed patient clinical samples collected from about 2012 to 2018 using T-cell receptor beta sequencing. CDR1 and CDR2, looked up from the germline V gene, are SNHLY and FYNNEI. The CDR3 goes from the cysteine to the phenylalanine over 14 residues. Only the CDR3 DNA stays, 42 bases, in frame from base 1. A distance of 12 bases separates the germline ends of V and J, which lose 4 bases and 5 bases respectively. This clone was detected many times. Its antigen target is currently unknown. Qualities for individual bases were not recorded, and no much larger clone is one base off. Libraries came from PCR. Sequencing was carried out with an Illumina HiSeq 4000. High-throughput sequencing was used to profile the TCR beta-chain CDR3 region of every patient. Concerning the study's data processing: A classifier to discriminate distant-metastatic papillary thyroid cancer patients was built from CDR3 differences across clinicopathological groups. To measure repertoire diversity the researchers used the Shannon index, while the Morisita-Horn index served to gauge how similar the tumor and blood repertoires were. TCRdb applied fastp at Q25 and MiXCR to the public reads, then kept only in-frame beta chains. TCRdb, rather than the study authors, made the V and J calls. The table for this sample lists around 45,000 clones; about 4.3% of them were counted only once. The top ten constitute 8.5% to 10% of the sample.

The receptor chain draws on TRBV2 and TRBJ2-1; the D gene could be TRBD1 or TRBD2, each one agreeing over 5 bases. The origin of this receptor is a female donor with papillary thyroid cancer or a benign thyroid nodule (not recorded which). Some clones in this sample may be carry-over from other donors' samples. Material for sequencing was blood. The DNA sequence is given as TGTGCCAGCAGTGCGGGACGGGTCAACAATGAGCAGTTCTTC. Its protein product is CASSAGRVNNEQFF.